This T cell receptor (beta chain) was identified during a study of identical twins. Template switching added a universal primer binding site, and final cDNA carried unique molecular identifiers. Each CDR3 protein is one row after TCRdb ran MiXCR on the 5' RACE reads. The repertoire has about 190,000 distinct CDR3 sequences, around 15% of them found once; the top ten carry around two fifths. The length of the CDR3 is 12 residues. Germline assignment: CDR1 DFQATT and CDR2 SNEGSKA (reference sequence). The ends were cut back, 6 bases at V and 4 bases at J, with 13 bases in the middle. The sample was also linked to a second study, of T cells expressing NK-cell markers.

The TCR was taken from a woman aged 18 to 35 in good health. This chain uses TRBV20-1 with TRBJ2-7; D is perhaps TRBD2 (5 bases). Sequencing used CD8+ T cells sorted from blood. The CDR3 reads CSAEEKLYEQYF. The CDR3 DNA follows: TGCAGTGCGGAGGAAAAGTTGTACGAGCAGTACTTC.